Below are 7 T cell receptor beta chains sequenced from a single sample in a study of blood T cell repertoires in COVID-19. Some clones are missing from TCRdb's copy, which holds only in-frame ones; the method was immunoSEQ multiplex PCR. The repertoire consists of around 170,000 clones, with about 90% occurring once and the leading ten covering roughly 7.3%. Sequences were obtained from PBMCs or T cells enriched from blood (not recorded which). These TCRs come from a woman between 50 and 59 years old who had recovered from COVID-19.

This sequence joins TRBV6-6 and TRBJ2-7; 10 bases line up with TRBD1. V trimming: 7 bases; J trimming: 7 bases; junction bases outside the gene matches: 10. CDR1 and CDR2 (germline): MNHNY, SVGAGI (reference sequence). The CDR3 is 14 amino acids. The CDR3 here is CASTAGTGDREQYF. The DNA for the CDR3 is TGTGCCAGCACCGCCGGGACAGGGGATAGGGAGCAGTACTTC.

The chain employs TRBV4-3 and TRBJ1-2; no firm D call. V gave up 0 bases and J gave up 6 bases, with 14 bases separating them. CDR1 and CDR2 from the germline V gene are LGHNA and YSLEER. The CDR3 extends over 15 amino acids. The DNA of the CDR3 is TGCGCCAGCAGCCAAGATCGGCAGGCCCCACATGGCTACACCTTC. Encoded protein: CASSQDRQAPHGYTF.

The chain uses TRBV3-1 (or the pseudogene TRBV3-2) and TRBJ1-2; 11 bases fit TRBD1. Germline lookup yields CDR1 LGHDT and CDR2 YNNKEL (reference sequence). V dropped 4 bases and J dropped 6; count of bases not matched to a gene: 4. The CDR3 is 14 residues long. DNA for the CDR3: TGTGCCAGCAGCCTCGGACAGGGGGCGCATGGCTACACCTTC. It translates to CASSLGQGAHGYTF.

This chain links TRBV5-1 with TRBJ1-2; the match to TRBD1 covers 9 bases. CDR3 length: 15 amino acids. Trimming took 0 bases from V and 6 from J; bases not matched to a gene: 6. Germline values: CDR1 SGHRS, CDR2 YFSETQ. Here the CDR3 reads CASSLDRGRGDGYTF. The CDR3 DNA follows: TGCGCCAGCAGCTTGGACAGGGGGCGAGGGGATGGCTACACCTTC. The entire variable domain, with the rest obtained from reference TRBV5-1 and TRBJ1-2, is as follows: KAGVTQTPRYLIKTRGQQVTLSCSPISGHRSVSWYQQTPGQGLQFLFEYFSETQRNKGNFPGRFSGRQFSNSRSEMNVSTLELGDSALYLCASSLDRGRGDGYTFGSGTRLTVV.

This sequence joins TRBV29-1 and TRBJ1-2, with D possibly being TRBD1 (6 bases). Per the germline V gene, CDR1 is SQVTM and CDR2 is ANQGSEA. CDR3 length equals 12 residues. The CDR3 bases are TGCGTATGTCCGCGGGGGGCTTCAGGCTACACCTTC. It translates to CVCPRGASGYTF. Full variable domain (rest looked up from reference TRBV29-1 and TRBJ1-2): SAVISQKPSRDICQRGTSLTIQCQVDSQVTMMFWYRQQPGQSLTLIATANQGSEATYESGFVIDKFPISRPNLTFSTLTVSNMSPEDSSIYLCVCPRGASGYTFGSGTRLTVV.

This chain links TRBV13 with TRBJ2-1, with 14 bases matching TRBD2. The CDR3 covers 17 residues. V was clipped by 4 bases and J by 2 bases; unmatched bases: 4. Germline V gene lookup returns CDR1 PRHDT and CDR2 FYEKMQ (reference sequence). The CDR3 is CASSSRTSGRTYNEQFF. As DNA, the CDR3 is TGTGCCAGCAGCTCAAGGACTAGCGGGAGGACCTACAATGAGCAGTTCTTC.

The genes are TRBV5-5 and TRBJ1-4, with 9 positions matching TRBD1. The length of the CDR3 is 14 residues. Germline loops: CDR1 SGHKS, CDR2 YYEKEE (reference sequence). The ends lost 4 bases at V and 4 bases at J; junction bases unmatched: 2. The CDR3 DNA follows: TGTGCCAGCAGCCTGACAGGGGGTAATGAAAAACTGTTTTTT. Translating it yields CASSLTGGNEKLFF.